Given below is one TCR beta chain in context. Its antigen is undetermined. The V and J ends lost 1 base and 6 bases respectively, with 6 bases between them. Germline CDR1 is MGHRA and CDR2 is YSYEKL. The CDR3 is made up of 13 amino acids. The naive CD8 subset, CD45RO-negative cells positively selected for CCR7, excluded terminally differentiated effector memory CD45RA+ cells. The repertoire was sequenced with immunoSEQ multiplex PCR; TCRdb's copy has only in-frame clones and lacks some. The data hold about 2.1 million clones, with more than 85% observed a single time. This sample is part of a study of shared clonotypes between healthy human individuals. General study findings and limits: Depth of sequencing was expected to influence donor clonotype sharing.

The receptor comes from a man aged 18 to 29 in good health. Some clones in this sample may be carry-over from other donors' samples. The sample taken for sequencing was naive CD8+ T cells from PBMCs. This chain uses TRBV4-1 with TRBJ1-4; D remains unclear. CDR3 sequence reads: CASSQGPYEKLFF. CDR3 coding DNA: TGCGCCAGCAGCCAAGGGCCGTATGAAAAACTGTTTTTT.